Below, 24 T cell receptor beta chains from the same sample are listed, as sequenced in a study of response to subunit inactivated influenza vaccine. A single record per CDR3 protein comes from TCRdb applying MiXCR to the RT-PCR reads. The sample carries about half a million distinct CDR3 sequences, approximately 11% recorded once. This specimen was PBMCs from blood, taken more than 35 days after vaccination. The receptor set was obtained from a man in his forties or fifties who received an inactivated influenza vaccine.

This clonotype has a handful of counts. CDR3 sequence reads: CASSLDRARGYTF. For the CDR3, the DNA is TGTGCCAGCAGCTTAGACCGGGCTCGTGGCTACACCTTC. J is TRBJ1-2 and V is TRBV11-2, with D hard to call. Germline V gives CDR1 SGHAT, CDR2 FQNNGV. With 0 bases removed from V and 7 bases from J, the gap between germline ends came to 9 bases. CDR3 size: 13 residues.

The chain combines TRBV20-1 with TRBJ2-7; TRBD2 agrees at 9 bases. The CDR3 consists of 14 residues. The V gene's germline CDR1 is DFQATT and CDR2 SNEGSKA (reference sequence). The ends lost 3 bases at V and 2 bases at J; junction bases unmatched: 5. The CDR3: CSARGLAETYEQYF. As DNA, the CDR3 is TGCAGTGCTAGGGGACTAGCCGAAACCTACGAGCAGTACTTC.

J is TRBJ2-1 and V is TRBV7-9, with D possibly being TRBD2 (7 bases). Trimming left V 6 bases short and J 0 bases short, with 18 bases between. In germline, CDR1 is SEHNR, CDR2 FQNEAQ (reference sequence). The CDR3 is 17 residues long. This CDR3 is CASSPAGDTYSYNEQFF. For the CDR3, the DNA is TGTGCCAGCAGTCCCGCGGGGGACACCTACTCCTACAATGAGCAGTTCTTC. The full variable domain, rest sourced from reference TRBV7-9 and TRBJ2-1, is DTGVSQNPRHKITKRGQNVTFRCDPISEHNRLYWYRQTLGQGPEFLTYFQNEAQLEKSRLLSDRFSAERPKGSFSTLEIQRTEQGDSAMYLCASSPAGDTYSYNEQFFGPGTRLTVL.

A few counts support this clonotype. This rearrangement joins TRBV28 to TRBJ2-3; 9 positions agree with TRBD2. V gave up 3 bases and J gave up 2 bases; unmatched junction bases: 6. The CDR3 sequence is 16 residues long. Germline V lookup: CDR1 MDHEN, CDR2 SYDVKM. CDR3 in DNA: TGTGCCAGCAGTTTCGGGCGGGGGGGTTACACAGATACGCAGTATTTT. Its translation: CASSFGRGGYTDTQYF.

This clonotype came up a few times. The CDR3 DNA follows: TGTGCCAGCAGTTTATCCGGGAGAGGGGTCACGCAGTATTTT. Translating gives CASSLSGRGVTQYF. The rearrangement joins TRBV12-3 or TRBV12-4 to TRBJ2-3; weak D call: TRBD2 (6 bases). The CDR3 has 14 amino acids. Deletions cut 2 bases from V and 9 bases from J, with 15 bases between.

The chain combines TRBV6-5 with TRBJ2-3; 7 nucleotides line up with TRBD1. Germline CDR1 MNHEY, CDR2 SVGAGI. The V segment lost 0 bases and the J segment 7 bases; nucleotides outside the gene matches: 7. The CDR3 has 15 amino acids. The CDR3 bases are TGTGCCAGCAGTTACTCTAGGGGGCATGGAAATACGCAGTATTTT. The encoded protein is CASSYSRGHGNTQYF.

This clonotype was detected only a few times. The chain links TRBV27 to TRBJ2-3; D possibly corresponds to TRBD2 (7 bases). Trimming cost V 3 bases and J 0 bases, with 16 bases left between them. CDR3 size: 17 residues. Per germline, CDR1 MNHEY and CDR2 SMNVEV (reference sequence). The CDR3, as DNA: TGTGCCAGCAGTTTTACGGGGGGCCTTCCCAGCACAGATACGCAGTATTTT. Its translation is CASSFTGGLPSTDTQYF.

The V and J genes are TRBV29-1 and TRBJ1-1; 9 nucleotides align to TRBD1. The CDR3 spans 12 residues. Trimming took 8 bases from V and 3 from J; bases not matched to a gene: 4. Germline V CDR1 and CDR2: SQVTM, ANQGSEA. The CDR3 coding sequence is TGCAGCCCGGACAGGGGTGACACTGAAGCTTTCTTT. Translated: CSPDRGDTEAFF.

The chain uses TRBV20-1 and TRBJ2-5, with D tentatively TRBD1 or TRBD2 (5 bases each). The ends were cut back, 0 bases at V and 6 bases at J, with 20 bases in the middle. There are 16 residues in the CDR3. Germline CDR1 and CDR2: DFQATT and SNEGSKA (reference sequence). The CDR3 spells CSARDGTGLTKKTQYF. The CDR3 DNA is TGCAGTGCTAGAGATGGAACAGGACTTACCAAGAAGACCCAGTACTTC.

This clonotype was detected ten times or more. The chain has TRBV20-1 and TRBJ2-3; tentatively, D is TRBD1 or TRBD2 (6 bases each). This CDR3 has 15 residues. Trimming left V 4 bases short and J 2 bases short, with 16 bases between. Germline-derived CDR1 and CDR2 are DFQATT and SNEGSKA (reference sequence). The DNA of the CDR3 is TGCAGTGCTAAGGGGGATAGCGGTTACACAGATACGCAGTATTTT. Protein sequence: CSAKGDSGYTDTQYF.

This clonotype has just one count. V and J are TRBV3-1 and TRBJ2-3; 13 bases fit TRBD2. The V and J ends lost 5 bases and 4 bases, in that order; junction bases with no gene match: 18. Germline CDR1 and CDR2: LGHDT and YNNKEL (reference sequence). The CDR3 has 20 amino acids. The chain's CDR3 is CASSSGLAGALDPGADTQYF. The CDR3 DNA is TGTGCCAGCAGCTCAGGACTAGCGGGGGCATTAGATCCAGGGGCAGATACGCAGTATTTT.

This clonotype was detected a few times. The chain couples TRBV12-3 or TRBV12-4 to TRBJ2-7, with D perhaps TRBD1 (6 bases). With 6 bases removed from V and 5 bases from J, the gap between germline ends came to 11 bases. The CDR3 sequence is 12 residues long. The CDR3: CASRRDIHEQYF. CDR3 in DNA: TGTGCCAGCAGACGGGACATCCACGAGCAGTACTTC.

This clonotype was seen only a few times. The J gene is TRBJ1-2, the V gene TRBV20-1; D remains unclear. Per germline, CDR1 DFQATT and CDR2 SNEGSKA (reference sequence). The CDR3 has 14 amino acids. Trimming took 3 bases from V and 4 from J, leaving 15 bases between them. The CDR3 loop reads CSASPPTPGYGYTF. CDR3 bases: TGCAGTGCTAGCCCACCCACCCCAGGCTATGGCTACACCTTC.

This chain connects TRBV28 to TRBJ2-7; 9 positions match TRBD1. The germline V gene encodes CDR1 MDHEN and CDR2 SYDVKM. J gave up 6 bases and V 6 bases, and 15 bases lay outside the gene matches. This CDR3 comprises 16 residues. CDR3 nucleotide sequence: TGTGCCAGCAGCCTTATAGACAGGGGGGCGCCCGGCGAGCAGTACTTC. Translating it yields CASSLIDRGAPGEQYF.

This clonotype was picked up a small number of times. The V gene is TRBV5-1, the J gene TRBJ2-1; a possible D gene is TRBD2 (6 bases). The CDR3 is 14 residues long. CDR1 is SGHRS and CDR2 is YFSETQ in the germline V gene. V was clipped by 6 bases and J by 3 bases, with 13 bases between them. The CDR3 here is CASTLARGYNEQFF. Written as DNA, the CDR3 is TGCGCCAGCACCCTAGCGAGGGGCTACAATGAGCAGTTCTTC.

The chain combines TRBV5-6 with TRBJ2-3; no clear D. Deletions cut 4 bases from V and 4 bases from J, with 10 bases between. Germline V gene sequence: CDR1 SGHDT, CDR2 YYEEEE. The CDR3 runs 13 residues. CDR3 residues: CASSGGDPDTQYF. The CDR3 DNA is TGTGCCAGCAGCGGCGGAGATCCAGATACGCAGTATTTT.

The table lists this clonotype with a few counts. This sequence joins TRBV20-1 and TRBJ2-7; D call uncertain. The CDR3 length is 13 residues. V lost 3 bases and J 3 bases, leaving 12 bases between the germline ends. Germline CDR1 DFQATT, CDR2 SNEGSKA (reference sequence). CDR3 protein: CSASNERFYEQYF. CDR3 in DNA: TGCAGTGCTAGCAACGAGCGTTTCTACGAGCAGTACTTC.

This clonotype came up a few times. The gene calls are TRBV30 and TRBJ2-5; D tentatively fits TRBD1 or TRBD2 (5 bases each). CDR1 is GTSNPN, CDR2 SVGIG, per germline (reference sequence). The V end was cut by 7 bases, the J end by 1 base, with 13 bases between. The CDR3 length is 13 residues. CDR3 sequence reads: CAFSSGLQETQYF. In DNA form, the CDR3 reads TGTGCCTTCTCGTCGGGGCTCCAAGAGACCCAGTACTTC.

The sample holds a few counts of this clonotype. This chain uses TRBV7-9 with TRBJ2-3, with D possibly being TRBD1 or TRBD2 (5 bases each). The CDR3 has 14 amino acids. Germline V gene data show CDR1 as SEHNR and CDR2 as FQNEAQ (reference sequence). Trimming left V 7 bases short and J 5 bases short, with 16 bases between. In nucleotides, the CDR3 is TGTGCCAGCATGGGGACCTCAGGTGAAGATACGCAGTATTTT. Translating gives CASMGTSGEDTQYF.

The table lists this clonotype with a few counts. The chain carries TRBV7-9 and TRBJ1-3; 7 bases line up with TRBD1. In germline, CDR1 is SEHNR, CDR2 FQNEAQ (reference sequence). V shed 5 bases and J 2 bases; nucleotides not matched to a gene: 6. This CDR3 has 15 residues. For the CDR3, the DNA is TGTGCCAGCAGCCCCACCACAGGGGCTGGAAACACCATATATTTT. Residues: CASSPTTGAGNTIYF.

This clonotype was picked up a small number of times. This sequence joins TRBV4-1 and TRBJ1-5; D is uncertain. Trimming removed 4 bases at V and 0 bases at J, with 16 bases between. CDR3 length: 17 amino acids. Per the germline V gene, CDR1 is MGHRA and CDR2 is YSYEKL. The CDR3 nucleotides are TGCGCCAGCAGCCGGATCGCCCTGGTGGGTAGCAATCAGCCCCAGCATTTT. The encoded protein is CASSRIALVGSNQPQHF.

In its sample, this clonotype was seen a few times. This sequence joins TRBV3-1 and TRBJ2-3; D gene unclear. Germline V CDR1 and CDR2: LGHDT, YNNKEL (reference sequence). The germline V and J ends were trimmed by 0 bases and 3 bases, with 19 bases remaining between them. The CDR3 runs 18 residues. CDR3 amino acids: CASSQDGPNFLGTDTQYF. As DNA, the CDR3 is TGTGCCAGCAGCCAAGATGGACCCAATTTCCTAGGAACAGATACGCAGTATTTT.

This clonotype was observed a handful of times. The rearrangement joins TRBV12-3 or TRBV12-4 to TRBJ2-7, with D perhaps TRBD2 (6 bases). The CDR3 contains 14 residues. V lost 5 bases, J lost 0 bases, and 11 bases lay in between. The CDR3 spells CASSPGSPSYEQYF. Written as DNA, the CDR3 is TGTGCCAGCAGTCCCGGGAGTCCCTCCTACGAGCAGTACTTC.

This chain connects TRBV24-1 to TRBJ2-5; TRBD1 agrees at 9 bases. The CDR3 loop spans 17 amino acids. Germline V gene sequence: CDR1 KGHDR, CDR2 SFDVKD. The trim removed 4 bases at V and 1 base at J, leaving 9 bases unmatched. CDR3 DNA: TGTGCCACCAGTGACACGGCGGGACAGGGTGGCCAAGAGACCCAGTACTTC. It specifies CATSDTAGQGGQETQYF.